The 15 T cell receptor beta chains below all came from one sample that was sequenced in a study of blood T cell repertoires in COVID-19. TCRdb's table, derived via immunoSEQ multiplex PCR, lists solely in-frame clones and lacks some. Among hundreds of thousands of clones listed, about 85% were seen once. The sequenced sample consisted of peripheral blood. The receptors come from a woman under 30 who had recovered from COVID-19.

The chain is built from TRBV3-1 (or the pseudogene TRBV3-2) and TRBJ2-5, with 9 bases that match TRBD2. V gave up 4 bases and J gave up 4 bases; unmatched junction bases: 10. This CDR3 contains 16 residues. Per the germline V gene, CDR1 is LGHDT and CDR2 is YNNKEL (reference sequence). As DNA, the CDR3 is TGTGCCAGCAGCCCTATAGCGGGAGCGCCGGGAGAGACCCAGTACTTC. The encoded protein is CASSPIAGAPGETQYF.

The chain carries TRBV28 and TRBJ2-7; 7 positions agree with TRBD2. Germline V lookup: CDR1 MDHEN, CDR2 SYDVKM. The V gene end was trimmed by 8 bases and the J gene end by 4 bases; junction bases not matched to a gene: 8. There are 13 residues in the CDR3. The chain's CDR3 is CASQSGAQYEQYF. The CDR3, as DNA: TGTGCCAGCCAGAGCGGGGCCCAGTACGAGCAGTACTTC.

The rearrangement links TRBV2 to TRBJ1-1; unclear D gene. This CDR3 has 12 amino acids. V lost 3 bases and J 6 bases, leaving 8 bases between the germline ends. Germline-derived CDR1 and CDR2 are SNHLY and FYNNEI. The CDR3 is CASSDYVAEAFF. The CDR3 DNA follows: TGTGCCAGCAGTGACTACGTGGCTGAAGCTTTCTTT.

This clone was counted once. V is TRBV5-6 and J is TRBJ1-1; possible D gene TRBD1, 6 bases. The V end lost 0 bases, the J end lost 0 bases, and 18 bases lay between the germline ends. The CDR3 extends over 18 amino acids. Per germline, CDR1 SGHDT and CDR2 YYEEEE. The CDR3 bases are TGTGCCAGCAGCTTGGGTGACTGGGGGCTATCGGTGAACACTGAAGCTTTCTTT. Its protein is CASSLGDWGLSVNTEAFF.

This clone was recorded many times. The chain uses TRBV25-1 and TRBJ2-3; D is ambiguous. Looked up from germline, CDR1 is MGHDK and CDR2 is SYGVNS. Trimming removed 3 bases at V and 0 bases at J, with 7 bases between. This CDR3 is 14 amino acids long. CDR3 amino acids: CASSERSSTDTQYF. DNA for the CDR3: TGTGCCAGCAGTGAGCGTTCTAGCACAGATACGCAGTATTTT.

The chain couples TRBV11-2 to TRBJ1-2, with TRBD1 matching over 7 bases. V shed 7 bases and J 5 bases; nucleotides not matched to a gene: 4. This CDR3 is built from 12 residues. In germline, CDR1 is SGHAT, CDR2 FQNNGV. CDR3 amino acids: CASTETGYGYTF. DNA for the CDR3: TGTGCCAGCACCGAGACAGGGTATGGCTACACCTTC.

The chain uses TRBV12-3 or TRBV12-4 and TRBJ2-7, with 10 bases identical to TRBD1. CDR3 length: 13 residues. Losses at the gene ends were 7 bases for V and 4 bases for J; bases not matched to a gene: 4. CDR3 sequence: CASTRTGGYEQYF. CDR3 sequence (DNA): TGTGCCAGCACTAGGACAGGGGGATACGAGCAGTACTTC.

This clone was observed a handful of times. CDR3: CSASSGATSSYEQYF. CDR3 bases: TGCAGTGCTAGTTCTGGGGCGACAAGCTCCTACGAGCAGTACTTC. V and J are TRBV20-1 and TRBJ2-7, with D perhaps TRBD1 (5 bases). Germline V gene sequence: CDR1 DFQATT, CDR2 SNEGSKA (reference sequence). V was pared by 3 bases and J by 0 bases, with 15 bases between. The CDR3 totals 15 residues.

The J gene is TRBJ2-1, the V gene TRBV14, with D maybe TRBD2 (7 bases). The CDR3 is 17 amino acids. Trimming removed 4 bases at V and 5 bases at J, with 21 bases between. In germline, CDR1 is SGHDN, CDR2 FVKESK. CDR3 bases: TGTGCCAGCAGCCTTGTGGGCGGGGGCATTCGAAACAATGAGCAGTTCTTC. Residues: CASSLVGGGIRNNEQFF. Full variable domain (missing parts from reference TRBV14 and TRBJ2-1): EAGVTQFPSHSVIEKGQTVTLRCDPISGHDNLYWYRRVMGKEIKFLLHFVKESKQDESGMPNNRFLAERTGGTYSTLKVQPAELEDSGVYFCASSLVGGGIRNNEQFFGPGTRLTVL.

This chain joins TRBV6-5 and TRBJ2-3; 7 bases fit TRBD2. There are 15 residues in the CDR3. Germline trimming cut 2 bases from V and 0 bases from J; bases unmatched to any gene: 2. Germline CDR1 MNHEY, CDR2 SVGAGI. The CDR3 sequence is CASSYRTRSTDTQYF. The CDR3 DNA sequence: TGTGCCAGCAGTTACCGGACTAGGAGCACAGATACGCAGTATTTT.

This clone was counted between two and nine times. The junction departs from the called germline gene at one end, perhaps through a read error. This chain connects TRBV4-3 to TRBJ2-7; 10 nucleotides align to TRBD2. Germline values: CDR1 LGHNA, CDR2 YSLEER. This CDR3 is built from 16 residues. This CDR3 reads CASSKEAGAGGNEQYF. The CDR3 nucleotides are TGCGCCAGCAGCAAAGAAGCGGGAGCGGGAGGGAACGAGCAGTACTTC.

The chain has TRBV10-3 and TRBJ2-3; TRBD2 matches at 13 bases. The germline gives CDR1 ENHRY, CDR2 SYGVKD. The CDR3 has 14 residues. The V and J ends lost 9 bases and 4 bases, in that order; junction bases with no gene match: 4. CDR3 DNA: TGTGCCATGGCGGGACTAGCGGGATCAGATACGCAGTATTTT. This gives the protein CAMAGLAGSDTQYF.

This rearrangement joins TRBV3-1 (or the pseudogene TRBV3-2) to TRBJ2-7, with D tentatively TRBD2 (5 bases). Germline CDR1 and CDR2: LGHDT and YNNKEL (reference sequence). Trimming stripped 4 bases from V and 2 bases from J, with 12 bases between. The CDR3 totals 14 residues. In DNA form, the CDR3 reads TGTGCCAGCAGCCTCAGACTAAGAGCCTACGAGCAGTACTTC. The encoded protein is CASSLRLRAYEQYF.

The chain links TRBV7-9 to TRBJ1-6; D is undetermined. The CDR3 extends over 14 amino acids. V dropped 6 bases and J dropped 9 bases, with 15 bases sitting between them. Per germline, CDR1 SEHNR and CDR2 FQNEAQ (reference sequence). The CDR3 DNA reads TGTGCCAGCAGGCGGGCCCTTGCGGGTTCACCCCTCCACTTT. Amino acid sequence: CASRRALAGSPLHF.

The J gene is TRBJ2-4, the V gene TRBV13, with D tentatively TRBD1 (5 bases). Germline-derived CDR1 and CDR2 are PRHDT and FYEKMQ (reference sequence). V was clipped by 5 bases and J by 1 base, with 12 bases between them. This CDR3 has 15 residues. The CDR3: CASSQGFGAKNIQYF. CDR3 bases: TGTGCCAGCAGCCAGGGCTTCGGGGCCAAAAACATTCAGTACTTC.